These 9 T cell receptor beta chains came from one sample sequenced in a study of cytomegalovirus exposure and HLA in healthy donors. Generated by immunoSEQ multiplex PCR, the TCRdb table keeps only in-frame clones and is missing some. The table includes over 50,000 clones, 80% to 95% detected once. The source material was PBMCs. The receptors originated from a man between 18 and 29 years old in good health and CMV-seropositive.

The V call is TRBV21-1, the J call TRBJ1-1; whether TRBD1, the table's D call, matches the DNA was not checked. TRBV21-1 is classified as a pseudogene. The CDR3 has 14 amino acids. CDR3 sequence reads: CASSSRLRNTEAFF. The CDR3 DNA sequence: TGTGCCAGCAGCAGTCGCCTCAGGAACACTGAAGCTTTCTTT.

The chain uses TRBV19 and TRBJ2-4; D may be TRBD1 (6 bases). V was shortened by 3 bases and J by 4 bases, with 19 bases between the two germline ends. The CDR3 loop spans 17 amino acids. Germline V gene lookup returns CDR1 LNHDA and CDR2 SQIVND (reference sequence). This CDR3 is CASSIPQGLGAKNIQYF. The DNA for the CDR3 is TGTGCCAGTAGTATCCCACAGGGCCTAGGGGCAAAAAACATTCAGTACTTC.

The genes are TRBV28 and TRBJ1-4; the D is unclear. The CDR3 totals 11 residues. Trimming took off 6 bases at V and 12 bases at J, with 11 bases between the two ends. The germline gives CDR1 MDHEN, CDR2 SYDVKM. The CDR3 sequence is CASRREEELFF. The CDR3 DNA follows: TGTGCCAGCAGGCGTGAGGAGGAACTGTTTTTT.

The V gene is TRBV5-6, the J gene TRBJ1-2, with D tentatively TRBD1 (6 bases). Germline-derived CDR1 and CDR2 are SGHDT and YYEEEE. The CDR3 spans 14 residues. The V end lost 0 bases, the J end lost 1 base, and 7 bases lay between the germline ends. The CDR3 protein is CASSLGTVNYGYTF. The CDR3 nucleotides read TGTGCCAGCAGCTTGGGGACAGTTAACTATGGCTACACCTTC. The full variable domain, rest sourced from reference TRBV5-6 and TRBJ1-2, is DAGVTQSPTHLIKTRGQQVTLRCSPKSGHDTVSWYQQALGQGPQFIFQYYEEEERQRGNFPDRFSGHQFPNYSSELNVNALLLGDSALYLCASSLGTVNYGYTFGSGTRLTVV.

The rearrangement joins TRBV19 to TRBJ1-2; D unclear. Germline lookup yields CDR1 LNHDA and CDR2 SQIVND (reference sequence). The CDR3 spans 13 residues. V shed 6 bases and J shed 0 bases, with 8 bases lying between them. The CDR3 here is CASSGRANYGYTF. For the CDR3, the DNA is TGTGCCAGTAGCGGTCGAGCTAACTATGGCTACACCTTC.

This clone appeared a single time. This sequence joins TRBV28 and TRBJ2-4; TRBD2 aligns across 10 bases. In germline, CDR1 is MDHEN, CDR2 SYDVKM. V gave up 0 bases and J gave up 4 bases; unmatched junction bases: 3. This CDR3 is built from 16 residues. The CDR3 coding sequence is TGTGCCAGCAGTTTATGGCTAGCGGGAGATAAAAACATTCAGTACTTC. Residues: CASSLWLAGDKNIQYF.

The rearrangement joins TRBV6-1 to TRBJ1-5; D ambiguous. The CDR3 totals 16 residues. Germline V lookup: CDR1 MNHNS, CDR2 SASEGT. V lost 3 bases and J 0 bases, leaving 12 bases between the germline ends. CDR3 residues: CASSDLPGSSNQPQHF. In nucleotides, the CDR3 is TGTGCCAGCAGTGATCTCCCGGGGAGTAGCAATCAGCCCCAGCATTTT.

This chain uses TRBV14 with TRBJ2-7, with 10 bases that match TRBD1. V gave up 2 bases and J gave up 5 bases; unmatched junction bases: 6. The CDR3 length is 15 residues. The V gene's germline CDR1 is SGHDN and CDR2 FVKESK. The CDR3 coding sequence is TGTGCCAGCAGCCAAACGAGGACAGGGGGGGACGAGCAGTACTTC. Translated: CASSQTRTGGDEQYF.

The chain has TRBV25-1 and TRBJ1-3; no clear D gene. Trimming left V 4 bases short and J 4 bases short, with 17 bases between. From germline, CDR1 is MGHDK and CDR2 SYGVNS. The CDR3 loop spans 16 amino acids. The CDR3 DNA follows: TGTGCCAGCAGTGGTCTCGGGAGTCTTCAGGGAAACACCATATATTTT. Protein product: CASSGLGSLQGNTIYF.